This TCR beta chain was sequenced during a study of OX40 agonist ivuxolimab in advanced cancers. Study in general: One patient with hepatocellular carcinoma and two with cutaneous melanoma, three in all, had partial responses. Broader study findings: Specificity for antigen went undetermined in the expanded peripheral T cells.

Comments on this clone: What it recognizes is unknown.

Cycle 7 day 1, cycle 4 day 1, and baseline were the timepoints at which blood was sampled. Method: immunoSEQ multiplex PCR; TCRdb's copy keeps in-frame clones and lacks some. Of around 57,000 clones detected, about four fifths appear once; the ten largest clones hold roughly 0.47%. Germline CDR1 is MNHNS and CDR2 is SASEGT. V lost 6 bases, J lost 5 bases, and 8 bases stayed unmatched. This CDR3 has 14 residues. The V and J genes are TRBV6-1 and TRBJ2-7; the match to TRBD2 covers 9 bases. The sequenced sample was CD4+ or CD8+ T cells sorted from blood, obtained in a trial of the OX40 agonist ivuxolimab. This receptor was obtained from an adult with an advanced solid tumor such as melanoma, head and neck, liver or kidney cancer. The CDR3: CASRPPGLADEQYF. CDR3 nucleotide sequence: TGTGCCAGCAGGCCCCCGGGACTAGCTGACGAGCAGTACTTC.